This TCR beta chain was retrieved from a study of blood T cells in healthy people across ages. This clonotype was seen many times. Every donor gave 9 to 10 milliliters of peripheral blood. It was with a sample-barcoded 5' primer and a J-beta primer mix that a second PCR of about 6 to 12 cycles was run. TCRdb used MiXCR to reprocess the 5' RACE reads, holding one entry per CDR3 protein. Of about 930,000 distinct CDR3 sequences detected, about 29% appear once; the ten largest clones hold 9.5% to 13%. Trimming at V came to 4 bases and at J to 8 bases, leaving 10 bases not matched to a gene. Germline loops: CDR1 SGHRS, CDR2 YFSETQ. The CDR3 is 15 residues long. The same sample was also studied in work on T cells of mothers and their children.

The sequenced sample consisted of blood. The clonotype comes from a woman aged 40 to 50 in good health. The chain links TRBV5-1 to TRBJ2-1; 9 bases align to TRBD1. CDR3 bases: TGCGCCAGCAGCGAAGGACAGGGGTTTTCTTATGAGCAGTTCTTC. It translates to CASSEGQGFSYEQFF. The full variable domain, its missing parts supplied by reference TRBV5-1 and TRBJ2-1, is KAGVTQTPRYLIKTRGQQVTLSCSPISGHRSVSWYQQTPGQGLQFLFEYFSETQRNKGNFPGRFSGRQFSNSRSEMNVSTLELGDSALYLCASSEGQGFSYEQFFGPGTRLTVL.